These T cell receptor beta chains were read from a single sample in a study of shared clonotypes between healthy human individuals. Data came from immunoSEQ multiplex PCR; TCRdb stores just in-frame clones and leaves some out. The table has about 660,000 clones, under 80% seen once; the top ten hold around 1.6%. The sample consisted of memory CD4+ T cells sorted from blood. These receptors all come from a woman aged 25 to 39 in good health. CDR3s include the opening cysteine and the closing phenylalanine or tryptophan. The D gene is left open where the match is weak. Rows may omit the clone size; those that give it use once, few, many or a size class.

J gene,D gene,clone size,V gene,CDR3 DNA,CDR3 protein
TRBJ2-2,NA,NA,TRBV5-1,TGCGCCAGCAGAAGCGGGTTCGTGGACACCGGGGAGCTGTTTTTT,CASRSGFVDTGELFF
TRBJ1-5,NA,NA,TRBV27,TGTGCCAGCAGGCCGGGGGGGAGCACCAATCAGCCCCAGCATTTT,CASRPGGSTNQPQHF
TRBJ2-3,TRBD2,few,TRBV7-9,TGTGCCAGCAGCTTAGGTAGCGGGAGTTCAGATACGCAGTATTTT,CASSLGSGSSDTQYF
TRBJ1-1,NA,few,TRBV27,TGTGCCAGCAGTTTATCGGGATACAGGGATTGGGACACTGAAGCTTTCTTT,CASSLSGYRDWDTEAFF
TRBJ2-5,NA,NA,TRBV7-8,TGTGCCAGCAGCTTAGAGGGGGGGGCTCCGGAGACCCAGTACTTC,CASSLEGGAPETQYF
TRBJ2-2,TRBD1,NA,TRBV11-2,TGTGCCAGCAGCTCCCCTACAGGGGTAAACACCGGGGAGCTGTTTTTT,CASSSPTGVNTGELFF
TRBJ1-1,NA,NA,TRBV7-8,TGTGCCAGCAGCGTCACCAGAGGGAACACTGAAGCTTTCTTT,CASSVTRGNTEAFF
TRBJ2-7,NA,NA,TRBV28,TGTGCCAGCAGTTTCTCTCCAGATATCTCCTACGAGCAGTACTTC,CASSFSPDISYEQYF
TRBJ2-7,NA,NA,TRBV30,TGTGCCTGGAGTGTACTAGAGTCCTCCTACGAGCAGTACTTC,CAWSVLESSYEQYF
TRBJ2-7,NA,few,TRBV4-2,TGTGCCAGCAGCCAAATTCCGAGACTAGAGAGTGACGAGCAGTACTTC,CASSQIPRLESDEQYF
TRBJ2-7,TRBD1,NA,TRBV7-9,TGTGCCAGCAACTGGGACAGAGCCTACGAGCAGTACTTC,CASNWDRAYEQYF
TRBJ1-5,NA,NA,TRBV28,TGTGCCAGCAGGCAGGGAGGTAGCAATCAGCCCCAGCATTTT,CASRQGGSNQPQHF
TRBJ1-5,NA,few,TRBV5-1,TGCGCCAGCAGCTCCGGGACTCTGGATCAGCCCCAGCATTTT,CASSSGTLDQPQHF
TRBJ2-5,NA,NA,TRBV5-1,TGCGCCAGCAGCTTGGGCGGAACCCAAGAGACCCAGTACTTC,CASSLGGTQETQYF
TRBJ2-2,NA,few,TRBV28,TGTGTTTCAAGCGGAGGGGGCACCGGGGAGCTGTTTTTT,CVSSGGGTGELFF
TRBJ2-1,NA,NA,TRBV6-6,TGTGCCAGCAGCCAAGGGGCAGTCAACAATGAGCAGTTCTTC,CASSQGAVNNEQFF
TRBJ1-1,NA,few,TRBV28,TGTGCCAGCAGCCGGCCGGGACACCTGAACACTGAAGCTTTCTTT,CASSRPGHLNTEAFF
TRBJ1-2,NA,NA,TRBV28,TGTGCCAGCAGTTTACCCGGGACTGGCTACACCTTC,CASSLPGTGYTF
TRBJ1-2,NA,NA,TRBV4-1,TGCGCCAGCAGCCAAGGGGGAGGGAGAAGCTACACCTTC,CASSQGGGRSYTF
TRBJ1-1,NA,NA,TRBV18,TGTGCCAGCTCACCCGGGGAGGCGCTCGGAGCTTTCTTT,CASSPGEALGAFF
TRBJ2-3,NA,NA,TRBV6-5,TGTGCCAGCGGGCGGGCAGATACGCAGTATTTT,CASGRADTQYF
TRBJ2-7,NA,NA,TRBV20-1,TGCAGTGCCGCAATTCTAGTCGAGCAGTACTTC,CSAAILVEQYF
TRBJ2-1,NA,NA,TRBV25-1,TGTGCCAGCAGTCCACGGGCCGTTGGGGGCTTCTACAATGAGCAGTTCTTC,CASSPRAVGGFYNEQFF
TRBJ1-2,NA,NA,TRBV19,TGTGCCAGTACCGAAGTTCCAGGCGGGGGCTACACCTTC,CASTEVPGGGYTF